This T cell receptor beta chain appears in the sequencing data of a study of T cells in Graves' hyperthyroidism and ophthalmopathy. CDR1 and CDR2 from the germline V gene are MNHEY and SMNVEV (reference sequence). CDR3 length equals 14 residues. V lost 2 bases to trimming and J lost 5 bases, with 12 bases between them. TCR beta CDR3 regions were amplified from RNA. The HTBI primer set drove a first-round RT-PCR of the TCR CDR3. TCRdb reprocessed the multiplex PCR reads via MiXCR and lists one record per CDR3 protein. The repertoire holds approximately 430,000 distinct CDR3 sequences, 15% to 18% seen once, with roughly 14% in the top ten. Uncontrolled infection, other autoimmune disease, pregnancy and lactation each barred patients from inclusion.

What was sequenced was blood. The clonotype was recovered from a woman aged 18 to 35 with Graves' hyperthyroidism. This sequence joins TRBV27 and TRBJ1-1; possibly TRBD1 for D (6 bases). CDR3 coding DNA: TGTGCCAGCAGTTTAAGGCGGGGGCTTACTGAAGCTTTCTTT. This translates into CASSLRRGLTEAFF.